This T cell receptor (beta chain) was observed in a study of graft-versus-host responses after intestinal transplantation. Data came from immunoSEQ multiplex PCR; TCRdb stores just in-frame clones and leaves some out. The sample has fewer than 95,000 clones; approximately 94% are singletons. As for this clone: Its target is unknown.

CDR3 length: 14 amino acids. V shed 0 bases and J 6 bases; nucleotides not matched to a gene: 7. CDR1 is SQVTM and CDR2 is ANQGSEA in the germline V gene. The sample here was unstimulated CD8+ T cells sorted from spleen or lymph node cells, taken before intestinal transplant. This receptor was obtained from a human donor who received an intestinal transplant. J is TRBJ1-2 and V is TRBV29-1; 7 positions agree with TRBD1. CDR3 region: CSVEDPRDSNGYTF. The CDR3 nucleotides are TGCAGCGTTGAAGATCCTCGGGACAGTAATGGCTACACCTTC. Variable domain in full (rest from reference TRBV29-1 and TRBJ1-2): SAVISQKPSRDICQRGTSLTIQCQVDSQVTMMFWYRQQPGQSLTLIATANQGSEATYESGFVIDKFPISRPNLTFSTLTVSNMSPEDSSIYLCSVEDPRDSNGYTFGSGTRLTVV.